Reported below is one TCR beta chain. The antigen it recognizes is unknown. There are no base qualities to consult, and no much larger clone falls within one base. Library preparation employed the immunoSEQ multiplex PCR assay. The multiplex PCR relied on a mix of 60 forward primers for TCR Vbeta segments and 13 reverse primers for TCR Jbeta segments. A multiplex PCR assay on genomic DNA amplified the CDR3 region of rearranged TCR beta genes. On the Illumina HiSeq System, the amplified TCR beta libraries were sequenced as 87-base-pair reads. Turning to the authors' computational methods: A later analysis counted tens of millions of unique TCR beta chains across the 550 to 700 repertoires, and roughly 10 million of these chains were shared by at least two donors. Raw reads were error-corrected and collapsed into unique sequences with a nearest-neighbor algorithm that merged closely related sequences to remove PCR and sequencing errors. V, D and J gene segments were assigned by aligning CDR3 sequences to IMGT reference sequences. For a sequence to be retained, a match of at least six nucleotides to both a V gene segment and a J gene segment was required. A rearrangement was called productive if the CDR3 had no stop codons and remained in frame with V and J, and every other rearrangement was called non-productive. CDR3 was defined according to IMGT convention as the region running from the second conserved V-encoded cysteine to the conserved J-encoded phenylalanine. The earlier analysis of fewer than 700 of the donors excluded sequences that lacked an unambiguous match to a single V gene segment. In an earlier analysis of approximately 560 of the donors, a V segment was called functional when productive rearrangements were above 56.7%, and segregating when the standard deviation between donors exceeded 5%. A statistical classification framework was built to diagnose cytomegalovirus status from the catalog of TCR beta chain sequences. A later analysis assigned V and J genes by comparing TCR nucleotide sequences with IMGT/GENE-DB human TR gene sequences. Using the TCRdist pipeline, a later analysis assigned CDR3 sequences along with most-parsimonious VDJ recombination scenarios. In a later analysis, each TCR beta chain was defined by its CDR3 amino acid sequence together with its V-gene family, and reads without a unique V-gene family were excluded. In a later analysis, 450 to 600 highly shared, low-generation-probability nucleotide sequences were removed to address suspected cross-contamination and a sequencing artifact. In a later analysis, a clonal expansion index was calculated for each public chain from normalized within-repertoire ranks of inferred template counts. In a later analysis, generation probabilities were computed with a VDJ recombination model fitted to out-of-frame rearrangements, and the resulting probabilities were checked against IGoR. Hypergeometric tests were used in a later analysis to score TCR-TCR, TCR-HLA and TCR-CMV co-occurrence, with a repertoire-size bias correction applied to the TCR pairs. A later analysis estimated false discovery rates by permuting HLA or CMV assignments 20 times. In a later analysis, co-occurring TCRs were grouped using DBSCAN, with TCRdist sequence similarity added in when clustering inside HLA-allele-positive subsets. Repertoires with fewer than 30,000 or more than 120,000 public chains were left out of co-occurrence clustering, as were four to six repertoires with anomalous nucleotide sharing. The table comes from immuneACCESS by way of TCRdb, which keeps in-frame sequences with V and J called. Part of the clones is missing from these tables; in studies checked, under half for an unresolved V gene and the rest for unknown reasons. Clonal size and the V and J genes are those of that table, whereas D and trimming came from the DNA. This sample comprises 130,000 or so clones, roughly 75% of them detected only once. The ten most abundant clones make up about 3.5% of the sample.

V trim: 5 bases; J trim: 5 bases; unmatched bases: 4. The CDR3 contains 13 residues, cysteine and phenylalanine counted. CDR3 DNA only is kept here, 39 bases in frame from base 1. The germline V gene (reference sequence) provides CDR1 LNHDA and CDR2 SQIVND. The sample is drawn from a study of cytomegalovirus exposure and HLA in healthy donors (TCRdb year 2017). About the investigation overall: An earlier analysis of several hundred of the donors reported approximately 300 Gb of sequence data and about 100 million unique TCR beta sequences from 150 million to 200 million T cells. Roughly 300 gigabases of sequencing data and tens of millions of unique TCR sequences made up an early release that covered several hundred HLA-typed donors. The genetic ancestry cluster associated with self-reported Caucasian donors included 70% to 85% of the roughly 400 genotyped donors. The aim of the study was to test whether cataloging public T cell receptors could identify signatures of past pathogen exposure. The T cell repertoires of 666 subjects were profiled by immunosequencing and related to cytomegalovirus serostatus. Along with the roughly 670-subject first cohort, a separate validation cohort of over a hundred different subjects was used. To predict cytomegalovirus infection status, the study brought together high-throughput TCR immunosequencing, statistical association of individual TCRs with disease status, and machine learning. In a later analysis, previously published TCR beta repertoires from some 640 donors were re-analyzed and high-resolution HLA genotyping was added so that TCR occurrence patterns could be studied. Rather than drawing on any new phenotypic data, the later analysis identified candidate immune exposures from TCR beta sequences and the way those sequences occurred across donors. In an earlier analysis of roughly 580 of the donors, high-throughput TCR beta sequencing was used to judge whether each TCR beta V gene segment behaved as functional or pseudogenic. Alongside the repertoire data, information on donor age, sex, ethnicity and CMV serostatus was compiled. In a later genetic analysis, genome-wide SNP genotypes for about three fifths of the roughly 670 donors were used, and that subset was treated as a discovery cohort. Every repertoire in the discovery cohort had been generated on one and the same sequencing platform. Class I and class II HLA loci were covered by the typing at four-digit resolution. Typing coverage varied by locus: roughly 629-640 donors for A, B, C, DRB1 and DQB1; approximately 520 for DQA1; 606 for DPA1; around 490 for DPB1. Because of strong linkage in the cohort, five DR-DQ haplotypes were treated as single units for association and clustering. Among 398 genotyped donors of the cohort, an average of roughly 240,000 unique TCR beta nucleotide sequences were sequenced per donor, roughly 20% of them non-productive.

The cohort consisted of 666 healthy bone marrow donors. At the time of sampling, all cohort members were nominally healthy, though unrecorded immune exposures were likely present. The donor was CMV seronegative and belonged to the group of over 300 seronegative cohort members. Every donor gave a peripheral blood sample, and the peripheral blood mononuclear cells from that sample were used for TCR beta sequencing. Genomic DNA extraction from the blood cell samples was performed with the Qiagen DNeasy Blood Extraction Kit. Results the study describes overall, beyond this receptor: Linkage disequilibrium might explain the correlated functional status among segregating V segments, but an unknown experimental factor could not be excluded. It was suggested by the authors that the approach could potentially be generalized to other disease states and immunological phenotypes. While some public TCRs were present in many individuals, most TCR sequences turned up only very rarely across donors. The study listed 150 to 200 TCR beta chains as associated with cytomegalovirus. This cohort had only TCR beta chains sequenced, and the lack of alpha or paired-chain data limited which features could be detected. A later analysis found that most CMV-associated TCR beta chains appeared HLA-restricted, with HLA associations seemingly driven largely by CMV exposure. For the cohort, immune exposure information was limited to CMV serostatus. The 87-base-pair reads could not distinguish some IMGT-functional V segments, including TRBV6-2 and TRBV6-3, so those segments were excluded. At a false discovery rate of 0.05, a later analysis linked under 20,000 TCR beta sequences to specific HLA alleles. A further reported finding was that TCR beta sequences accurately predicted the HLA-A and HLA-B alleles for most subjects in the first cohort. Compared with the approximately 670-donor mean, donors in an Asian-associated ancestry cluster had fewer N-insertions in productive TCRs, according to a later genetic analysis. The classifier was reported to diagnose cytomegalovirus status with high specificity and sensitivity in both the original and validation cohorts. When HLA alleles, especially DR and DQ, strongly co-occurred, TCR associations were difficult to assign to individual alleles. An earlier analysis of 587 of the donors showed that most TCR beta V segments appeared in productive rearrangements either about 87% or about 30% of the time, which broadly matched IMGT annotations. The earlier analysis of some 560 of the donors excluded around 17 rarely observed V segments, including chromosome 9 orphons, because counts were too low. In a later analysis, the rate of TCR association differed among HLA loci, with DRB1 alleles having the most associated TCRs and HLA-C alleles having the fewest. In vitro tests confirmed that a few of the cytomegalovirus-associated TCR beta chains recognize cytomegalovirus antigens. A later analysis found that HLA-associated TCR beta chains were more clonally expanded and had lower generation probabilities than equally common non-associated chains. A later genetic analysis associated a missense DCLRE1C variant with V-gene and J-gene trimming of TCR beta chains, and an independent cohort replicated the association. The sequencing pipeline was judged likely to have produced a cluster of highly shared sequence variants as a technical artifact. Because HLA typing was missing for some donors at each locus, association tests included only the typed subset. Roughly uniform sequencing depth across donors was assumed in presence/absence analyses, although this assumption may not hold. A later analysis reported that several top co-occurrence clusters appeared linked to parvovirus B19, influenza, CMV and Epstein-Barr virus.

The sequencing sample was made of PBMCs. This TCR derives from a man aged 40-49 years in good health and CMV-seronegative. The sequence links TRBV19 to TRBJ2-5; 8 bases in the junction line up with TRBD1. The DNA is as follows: TGTGCCAGTAGTTCAGGGGGCTGGGAGACCCAGTACTTC. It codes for CASSSGGWETQYF.